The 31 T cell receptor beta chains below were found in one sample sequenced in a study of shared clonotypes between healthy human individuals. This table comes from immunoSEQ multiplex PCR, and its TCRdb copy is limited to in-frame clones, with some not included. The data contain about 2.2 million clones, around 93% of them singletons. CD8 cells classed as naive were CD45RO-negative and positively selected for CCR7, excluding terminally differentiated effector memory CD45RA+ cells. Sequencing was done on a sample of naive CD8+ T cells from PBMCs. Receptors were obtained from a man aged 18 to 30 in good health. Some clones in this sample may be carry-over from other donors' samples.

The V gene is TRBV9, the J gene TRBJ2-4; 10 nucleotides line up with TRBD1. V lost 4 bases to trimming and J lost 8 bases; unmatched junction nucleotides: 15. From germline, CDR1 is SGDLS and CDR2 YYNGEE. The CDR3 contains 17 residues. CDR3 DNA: TGTGCCAGCAGCTCCGGGACAGGGGCTTCGTTGACGGACATTCAGTACTTC. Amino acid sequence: CASSSGTGASLTDIQYF.

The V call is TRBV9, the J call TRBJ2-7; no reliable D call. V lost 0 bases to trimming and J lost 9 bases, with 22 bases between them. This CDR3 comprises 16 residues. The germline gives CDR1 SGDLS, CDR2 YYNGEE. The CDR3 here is CASSVGLGPDMGPQYF. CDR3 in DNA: TGTGCCAGCAGCGTAGGGCTGGGTCCGGATATGGGTCCGCAGTACTTC.

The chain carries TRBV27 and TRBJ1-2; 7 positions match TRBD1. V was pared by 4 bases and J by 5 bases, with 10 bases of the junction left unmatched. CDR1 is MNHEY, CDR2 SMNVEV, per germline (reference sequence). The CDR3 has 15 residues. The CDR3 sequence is CASSSSRDRLYGYTF. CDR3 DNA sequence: TGTGCCAGCAGTTCGAGCCGGGACAGACTATATGGCTACACCTTC.

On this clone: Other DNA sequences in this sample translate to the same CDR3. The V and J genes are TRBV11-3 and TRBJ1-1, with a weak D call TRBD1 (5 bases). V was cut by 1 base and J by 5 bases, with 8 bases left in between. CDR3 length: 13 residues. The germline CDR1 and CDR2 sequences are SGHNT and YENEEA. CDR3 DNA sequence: TGTGCCAGCAGCTTAGGTCGGGGGACTGAAGCTTTCTTT. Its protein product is CASSLGRGTEAFF.

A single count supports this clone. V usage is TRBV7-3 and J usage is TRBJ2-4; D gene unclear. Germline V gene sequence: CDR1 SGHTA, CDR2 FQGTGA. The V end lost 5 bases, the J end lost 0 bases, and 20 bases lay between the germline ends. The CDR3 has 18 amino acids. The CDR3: CASSPSPTWAQAKNIQYF. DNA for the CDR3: TGTGCCAGCAGCCCCTCGCCTACATGGGCCCAAGCCAAAAACATTCAGTACTTC.

In DNA, the CDR3 is TGTGCCAGCAGTTTCCCTACTACGACCGTTGGTGGTTACGAGCAGTACTTC. Amino acid sequence: CASSFPTTTVGGYEQYF. This chain links TRBV2 with TRBJ2-7; D gene ambiguous. V shed 5 bases and J shed 4 bases, with 24 bases lying between them. The CDR3 is 17 amino acids. CDR1 and CDR2 (germline): SNHLY, FYNNEI.

CDR3 sequence reads: CASSTGTTYTGELFF. The CDR3 region has the DNA TGTGCCAGTAGTACAGGGACAACCTACACCGGGGAGCTGTTTTTT. This chain links TRBV19 with TRBJ2-2; a weak D match, TRBD1 (6 bases). Germline V gene sequence: CDR1 LNHDA, CDR2 SQIVND (reference sequence). V was cut by 4 bases and J by 3 bases, with 12 bases left in between. The CDR3 is 15 residues long. The entire variable domain, with the rest obtained from reference TRBV19 and TRBJ2-2, is as follows: DGGITQSPKYLFRKEGQNVTLSCEQNLNHDAMYWYRQDPGQGLRLIYYSQIVNDFQKGDIAEGYSVSREKKESFPLTVTSAQKNPTAFYLCASSTGTTYTGELFFGEGSRLTVL.

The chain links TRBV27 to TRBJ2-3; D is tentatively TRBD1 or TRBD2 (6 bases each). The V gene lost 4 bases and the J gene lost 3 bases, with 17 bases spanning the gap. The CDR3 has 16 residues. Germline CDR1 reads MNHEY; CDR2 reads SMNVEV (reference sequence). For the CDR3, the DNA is TGTGCCAGCAGTTCAATGACAGGAGGGTTAACAGATACGCAGTATTTT. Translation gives CASSSMTGGLTDTQYF.

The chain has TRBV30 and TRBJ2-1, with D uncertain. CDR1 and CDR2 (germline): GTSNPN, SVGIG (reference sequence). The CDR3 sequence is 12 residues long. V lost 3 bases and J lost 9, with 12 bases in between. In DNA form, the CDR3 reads TGTGCCTGGAGCTTGGCCGTTGCTGAGCAGTTCTTC. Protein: CAWSLAVAEQFF.

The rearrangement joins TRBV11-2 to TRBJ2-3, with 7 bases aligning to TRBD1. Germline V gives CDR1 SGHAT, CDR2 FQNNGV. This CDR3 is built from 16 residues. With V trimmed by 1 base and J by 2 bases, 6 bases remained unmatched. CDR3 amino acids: CASSLVGRGNTDTQYF. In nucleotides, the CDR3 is TGTGCCAGCAGCTTAGTGGGCAGGGGGAACACAGATACGCAGTATTTT. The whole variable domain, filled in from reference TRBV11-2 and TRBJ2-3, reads EAGVAQSPRYKIIEKRQSVAFWCNPISGHATLYWYQQILGQGPKLLIQFQNNGVVDDSQLPKDRFSAERLKGVDSTLKIQPAKLEDSAVYLCASSLVGRGNTDTQYFGPGTRLTVL.

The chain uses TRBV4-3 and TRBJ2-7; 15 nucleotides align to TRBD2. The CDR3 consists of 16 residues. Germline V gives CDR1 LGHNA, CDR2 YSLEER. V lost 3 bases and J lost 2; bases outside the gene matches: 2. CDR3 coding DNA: TGCGCCAGCAGCCAGGGGACTAGCGGGGGGCCCTACGAGCAGTACTTC. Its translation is CASSQGTSGGPYEQYF.

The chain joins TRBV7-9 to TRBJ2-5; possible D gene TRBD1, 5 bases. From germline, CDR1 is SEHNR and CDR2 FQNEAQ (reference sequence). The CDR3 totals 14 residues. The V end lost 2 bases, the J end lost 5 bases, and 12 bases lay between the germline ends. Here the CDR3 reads CASSLSDIGETQYF. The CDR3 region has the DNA TGTGCCAGCAGCTTATCGGACATCGGGGAGACCCAGTACTTC.

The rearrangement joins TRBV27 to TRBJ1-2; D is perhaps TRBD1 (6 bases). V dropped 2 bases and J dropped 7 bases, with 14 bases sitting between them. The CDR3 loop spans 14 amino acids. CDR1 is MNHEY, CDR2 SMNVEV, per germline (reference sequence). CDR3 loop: CASSLNPGGRGYTF. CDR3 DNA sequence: TGTGCCAGCAGTTTAAACCCCGGGGGGCGTGGCTACACCTTC.

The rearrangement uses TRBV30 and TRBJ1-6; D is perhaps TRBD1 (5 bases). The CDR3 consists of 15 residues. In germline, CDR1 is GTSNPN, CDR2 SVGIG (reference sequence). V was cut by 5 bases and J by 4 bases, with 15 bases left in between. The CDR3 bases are TGTGCCTGGGAGGCAACAGGTACTTATAATTCACCCCTCCACTTT. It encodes CAWEATGTYNSPLHF. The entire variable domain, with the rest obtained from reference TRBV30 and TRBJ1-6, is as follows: SQTIHQWPATLVQPVGSPLSLECTVEGTSNPNLYWYRQAAGRGLQLLFYSVGIGQISSEVPQNLSASRPQDRQFILSSKKLLLSDSGFYLCAWEATGTYNSPLHFGNGTRLTVT.

In DNA, the CDR3 is TGTGCCACCAGCAGAGAATCGCCTTCTACAGGGTCCAAAAACATTCAGTACTTC. Encoded protein: CATSRESPSTGSKNIQYF. J is TRBJ2-4 and V is TRBV15, with a possible D match to TRBD1 (6 bases). Trimming left V 0 bases short and J 2 bases short, with 17 bases between. Germline V gene lookup returns CDR1 LNHNV and CDR2 YYDKDF (reference sequence). The CDR3 runs to 18 residues.

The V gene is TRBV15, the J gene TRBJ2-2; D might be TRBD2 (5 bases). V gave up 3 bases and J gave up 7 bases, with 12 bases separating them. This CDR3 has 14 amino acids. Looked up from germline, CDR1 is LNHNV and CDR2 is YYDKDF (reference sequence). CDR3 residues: CATSSINRGGELFF. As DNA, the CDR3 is TGTGCCACCAGCAGTATCAATCGGGGCGGGGAGCTGTTTTTT.

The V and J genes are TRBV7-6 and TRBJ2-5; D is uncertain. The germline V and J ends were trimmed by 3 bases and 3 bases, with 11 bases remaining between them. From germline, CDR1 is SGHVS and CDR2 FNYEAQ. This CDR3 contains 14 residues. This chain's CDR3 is CASSLYETEETQYF. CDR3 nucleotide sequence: TGTGCCAGCAGCTTGTATGAGACGGAAGAGACCCAGTACTTC. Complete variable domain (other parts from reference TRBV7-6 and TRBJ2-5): GAGVSQSPRYKVTKRGQDVALRCDPISGHVSLYWYRQALGQGPEFLTYFNYEAQQDKSGLPNDRFSAERPEGSISTLTIQRTEQRDSAMYRCASSLYETEETQYFGPGTRLLVL.

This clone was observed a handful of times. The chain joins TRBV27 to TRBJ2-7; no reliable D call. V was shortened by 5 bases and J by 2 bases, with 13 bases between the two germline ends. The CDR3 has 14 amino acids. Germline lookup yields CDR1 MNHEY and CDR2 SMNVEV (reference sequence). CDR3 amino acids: CASSPETVTYEQYF. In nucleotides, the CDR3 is TGTGCCAGCAGTCCCGAGACGGTTACCTACGAGCAGTACTTC.

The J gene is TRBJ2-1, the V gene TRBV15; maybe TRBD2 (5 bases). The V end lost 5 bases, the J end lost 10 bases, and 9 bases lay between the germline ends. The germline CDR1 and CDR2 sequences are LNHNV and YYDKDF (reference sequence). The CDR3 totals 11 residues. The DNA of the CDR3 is TGTGCCACCAGCGGTAGCGAGGAGCAGTTCTTC. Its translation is CATSGSEEQFF.

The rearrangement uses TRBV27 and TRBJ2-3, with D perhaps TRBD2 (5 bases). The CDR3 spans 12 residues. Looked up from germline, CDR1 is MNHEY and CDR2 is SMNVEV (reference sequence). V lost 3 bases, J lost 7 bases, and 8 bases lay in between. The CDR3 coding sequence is TGTGCCAGCAGTTTTCTCGGGAATACGCAGTATTTT. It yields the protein CASSFLGNTQYF.

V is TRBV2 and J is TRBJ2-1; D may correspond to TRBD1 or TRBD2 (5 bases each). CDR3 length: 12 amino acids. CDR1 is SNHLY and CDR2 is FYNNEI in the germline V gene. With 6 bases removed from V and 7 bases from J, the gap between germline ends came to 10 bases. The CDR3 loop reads CASSGATNEQFF. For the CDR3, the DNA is TGTGCCAGCAGCGGGGCTACAAATGAGCAGTTCTTC.

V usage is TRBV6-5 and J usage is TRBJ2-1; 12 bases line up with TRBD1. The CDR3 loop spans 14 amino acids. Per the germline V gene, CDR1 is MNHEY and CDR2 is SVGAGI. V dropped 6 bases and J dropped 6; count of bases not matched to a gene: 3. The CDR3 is CASRGQGAANEQFF. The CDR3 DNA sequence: TGTGCCAGCAGGGGACAGGGGGCGGCCAATGAGCAGTTCTTC.

The CDR3 loop is CASSPRDTEKLFF. The CDR3 DNA reads as TGTGCCAGCAGCCCCCGGGATACTGAAAAACTGTTTTTT. The rearrangement joins TRBV7-9 to TRBJ1-4; D uncertain. Germline CDR1 reads SEHNR; CDR2 reads FQNEAQ (reference sequence). The CDR3 spans 13 residues. V was shortened by 5 bases and J by 7 bases, with 11 bases between the two germline ends.

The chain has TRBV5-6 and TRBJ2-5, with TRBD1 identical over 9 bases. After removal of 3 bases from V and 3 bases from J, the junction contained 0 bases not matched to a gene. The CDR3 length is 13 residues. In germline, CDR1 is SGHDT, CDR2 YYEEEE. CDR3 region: CASSWDREETQYF. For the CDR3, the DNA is TGTGCCAGCAGCTGGGACAGGGAAGAGACCCAGTACTTC.

The CDR3 spells CASSGGSGMAYNEQFF. CDR3 DNA: TGTGCCAGCAGCGGGGGGAGCGGGATGGCCTACAATGAGCAGTTCTTC. The chain recombines TRBV7-9 with TRBJ2-1; 7 nucleotides align to TRBD2. J gave up 2 bases and V 5 bases, and 9 bases lay outside the gene matches. Germline V CDR1 and CDR2: SEHNR, FQNEAQ (reference sequence). CDR3 length equals 16 residues.

For the CDR3, the DNA is TGCGCCAGCACCCTAGGAAGGTCTACTGAAGCTTTCTTT. Translating gives CASTLGRSTEAFF. The gene calls are TRBV4-1 and TRBJ1-1; D is unresolved. The CDR3 runs to 13 residues. The V end lost 7 bases, the J end lost 5 bases, and 14 bases lay between the germline ends. In germline, CDR1 is MGHRA, CDR2 YSYEKL.

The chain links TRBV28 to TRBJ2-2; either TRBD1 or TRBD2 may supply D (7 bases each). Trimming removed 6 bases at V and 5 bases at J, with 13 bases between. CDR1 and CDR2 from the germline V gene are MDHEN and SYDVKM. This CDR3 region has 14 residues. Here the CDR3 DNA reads TGTGCCAGCAGATCCCAGGGGGGGACCGGGGAGCTGTTTTTT. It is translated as CASRSQGGTGELFF.

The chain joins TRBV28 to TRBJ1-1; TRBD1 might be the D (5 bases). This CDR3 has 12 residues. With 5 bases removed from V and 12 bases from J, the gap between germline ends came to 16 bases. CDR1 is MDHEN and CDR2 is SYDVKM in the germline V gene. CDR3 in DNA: TGTGCCAGCAGTAAGGGCAGGGAGGTGACTTTCTTT. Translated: CASSKGREVTFF.

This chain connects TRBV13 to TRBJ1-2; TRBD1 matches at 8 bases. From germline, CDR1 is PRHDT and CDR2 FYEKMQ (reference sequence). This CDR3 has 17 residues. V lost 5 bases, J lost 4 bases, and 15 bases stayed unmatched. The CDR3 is CASSLYSDRGEPYGYTF. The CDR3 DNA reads TGTGCCAGCAGCCTATATAGTGACAGGGGCGAACCCTATGGCTACACCTTC. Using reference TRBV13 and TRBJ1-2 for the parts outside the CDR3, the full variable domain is AAGVIQSPRHLIKEKRETATLKCYPIPRHDTVYWYQQGPGQDPQFLISFYEKMQSDKGSIPDRFSAQQFSDYHSELNMSSLELGDSALYFCASSLYSDRGEPYGYTFGSGTRLTVV.

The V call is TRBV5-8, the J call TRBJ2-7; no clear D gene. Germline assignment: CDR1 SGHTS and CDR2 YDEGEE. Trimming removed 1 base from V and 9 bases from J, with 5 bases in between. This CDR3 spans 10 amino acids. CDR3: CASSLSGQYF. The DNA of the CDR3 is TGTGCCAGCAGCTTGTCAGGGCAGTACTTC.

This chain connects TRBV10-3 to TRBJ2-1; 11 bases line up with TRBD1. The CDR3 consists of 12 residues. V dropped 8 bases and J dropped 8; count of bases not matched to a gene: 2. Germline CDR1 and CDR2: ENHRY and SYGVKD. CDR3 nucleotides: TGTGCCATCGGACAGGGGGCCTATGAGCAGTTCTTC. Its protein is CAIGQGAYEQFF.